This entry features one TCR beta chain sequence. This sample is drawn from a study of blood T cell repertoires in COVID-19. Profiled with immunoSEQ multiplex PCR; TCRdb holds only in-frame clones, not every one. The sample yields 250,000 or so clones, around 84% seen once. Looked up from germline, CDR1 is DFQATT and CDR2 is SNEGSKA (reference sequence). The CDR3 spans 11 residues. V gave up 7 bases and J gave up 3 bases, with 10 bases separating them. Recovered participants had two consecutive negative NP/OP PCR tests, healthcare professional clearance, or symptom resolution. Sequenced: PBMCs or T cells enriched from blood (not recorded which). The TCR sequence derives from a woman aged 45-65 years who had recovered from COVID-19. This rearrangement joins TRBV20-1 to TRBJ2-7; possible D gene TRBD2, 5 bases. The CDR3 nucleotides read TGCAGTGTACCGGGATACTACGAGCAGTACTTC. Translation gives CSVPGYYEQYF.